This TCR beta chain originates from a study of technical replicates of blood from a few donors. TCRdb's table, derived via immunoSEQ multiplex PCR, lists solely in-frame clones and lacks some. Here the sample spans about 75,000 clones, around 97% being singletons. The CDR3 is 15 amino acids. CDR1 is MRHNA and CDR2 is SNTAGT in the germline V gene. With 5 bases removed from V and 3 bases from J, the gap between germline ends came to 14 bases. Material for sequencing was T cells isolated from PBMCs. This receptor was obtained from a human donor in good health. J is TRBJ2-4 and V is TRBV6-4, with D hard to call. The CDR3, as DNA: TGTGCCAGCAGTCTGGCCCCAGGATACAAAAACATTCAGTACTTC. It is translated as CASSLAPGYKNIQYF.